This record covers a single T cell receptor (beta chain). What it binds is not known. These data belong to a study of response to subunit inactivated influenza vaccine. Regarding the study as a whole: A suggestion made by the authors is that each seasonal influenza vaccination recruits few new T cells.

One entry per CDR3 protein results from TCRdb running MiXCR on the RT-PCR reads. The data show 500,000 to 550,000 distinct CDR3 sequences, 6.5% to 8% seen once. The CDR3 length is 12 residues. Trimming shortened V by 4 bases and J by 11 bases, and 12 bases separated the two germline ends. The germline V gene encodes CDR1 SGHTA and CDR2 FQGTGA. This receptor was identified in a man between 50 and 69 years old who received an inactivated influenza vaccine. Sequencing was performed on PBMCs from blood, taken around 25 months after vaccination. The genes are TRBV7-3 and TRBJ2-1; D remains ambiguous. The CDR3 is CASSSGPRQQFF. The CDR3 nucleotides are TGTGCCAGCAGCTCCGGACCCAGACAGCAGTTCTTC.